This T cell receptor beta chain was identified during a study of blood T cell repertoires in COVID-19. As for the study in general: Collection of acute and convalescent COVID-19 samples took place in the United States, Italy and Spain.

Germline V gene sequence: CDR1 MNHNS, CDR2 SASEGT. The CDR3 is 15 amino acids. Between the trimmed V and J ends, which lost 1 base and 8 bases, there was a span of 17 bases. This clone is a singleton in its sample. Profiled with immunoSEQ multiplex PCR; TCRdb holds only in-frame clones, not every one. The sample lists over 150,000 clones, roughly 86% occurring once. The rearrangement joins TRBV6-1 to TRBJ1-2, with D maybe TRBD1 (6 bases). Sequencing was carried out using peripheral blood. The TCR comes from a man in his fifties with active or convalescent COVID-19. CDR3 coding DNA: TGTGCCAGCAGTGAAGGGGTCGGGGGGCGACGAGGCTACACCTTC. It is translated as CASSEGVGGRRGYTF.